The 14 T cell receptor beta chains below were found in one sample sequenced in a study of T cells in Graves' hyperthyroidism and ophthalmopathy. TCR beta CDR3 regions were amplified from RNA transcripts. RT-PCR in the first round (using the HTBI primer set) targeted the TCR CDR3. A single record per CDR3 protein comes from TCRdb applying MiXCR to the multiplex PCR reads. This table holds around 450,000 distinct CDR3 sequences, 15% to 19% found once. The sample consisted of blood. The source is a woman aged 18-30 years with Graves' hyperthyroidism.

The rearrangement uses TRBV12-3 or TRBV12-4 and TRBJ2-7; the match to TRBD2 covers 14 bases. The CDR3 contains 17 residues. V trimming: 3 bases; J trimming: 1 base; junction bases outside the gene matches: 5. In nucleotides, the CDR3 is TGTGCCAGCAGTTTCTCCGGGACTAGCGGGGGATCCTACGAGCAGTACTTC. Its translation is CASSFSGTSGGSYEQYF.

The chain combines TRBV3-1 with TRBJ1-2; the match to TRBD1 covers 7 bases. Trimming took 0 bases from V and 4 from J; bases not matched to a gene: 8. This CDR3 is 16 amino acids long. Germline V lookup: CDR1 LGHDT, CDR2 YNNKEL (reference sequence). In nucleotides, the CDR3 is TGTGCCAGCAGCCAAGAATCGACAGGGTATTTCTATGGCTACACCTTC. It translates to CASSQESTGYFYGYTF.

A few counts support this clonotype. This chain connects TRBV9 to TRBJ1-6, with unresolved D. Germline V gene sequence: CDR1 SGDLS, CDR2 YYNGEE. The CDR3 covers 17 residues. Trimming stripped 2 bases from V and 8 bases from J, with 20 bases between. CDR3 nucleotide sequence: TGTGCCAGCAGCGTTTCCTCAGGAGGCAGGTTAGATTCACCCCTCCACTTT. Protein product: CASSVSSGGRLDSPLHF. Using reference TRBV9 and TRBJ1-6 for the parts outside the CDR3, the full variable domain is DSGVTQTPKHLITATGQRVTLRCSPRSGDLSVYWYQQSLDQGLQFLIQYYNGEERAKGNILERFSAQQFPDLHSELNLSSLELGDSALYFCASSVSSGGRLDSPLHFGNGTRLTVT.

In this sample, this clonotype turned up many times. This chain connects TRBV2 to TRBJ2-5; TRBD2 agrees at 13 bases. The germline V gene encodes CDR1 SNHLY and CDR2 FYNNEI. The CDR3 runs to 15 residues. V was clipped by 7 bases and J by 1 base; unmatched bases: 3. The CDR3 bases are TGTGCCAGCATCGGGACTAGCGGGGTCCAAGAGACCCAGTACTTC. Translating it yields CASIGTSGVQETQYF.

The table lists this clonotype with many counts. The chain has TRBV3-1 and TRBJ1-1, with D possibly being TRBD1 (5 bases). Germline CDR1 LGHDT, CDR2 YNNKEL (reference sequence). Trimming took 5 bases from V and 6 from J, leaving 19 bases between them. The CDR3 has 15 residues. The CDR3 spells CASSFQYGQGAEAFF. CDR3 in DNA: TGTGCCAGCAGCTTTCAATATGGGCAGGGCGCTGAAGCTTTCTTT.

The chain links TRBV28 to TRBJ2-7; the D is unclear. Trimming pared 2 bases from V and 5 bases from J, leaving 4 bases between. Germline CDR1 and CDR2: MDHEN and SYDVKM. This CDR3 contains 11 residues. This CDR3 reads CASSLLHEQYF. Written as DNA, the CDR3 is TGTGCCAGCAGTTTACTCCACGAGCAGTACTTC.

This clonotype showed up many times. This chain connects TRBV6-1 to TRBJ2-1; D remains unclear. V was trimmed by 6 bases and J by 2 bases, leaving 8 bases between them. Germline V gene lookup returns CDR1 MNHNS and CDR2 SASEGT. The CDR3 contains 13 residues. The chain's CDR3 is CASRAETYNEQFF. The CDR3 DNA reads as TGTGCCAGCAGGGCTGAGACCTACAATGAGCAGTTCTTC.

This clonotype was counted at least ten times. J is TRBJ2-1 and V is TRBV24-1; 7 bases agree with TRBD2. This CDR3 is built from 16 residues. Per germline, CDR1 KGHDR and CDR2 SFDVKD. The trim removed 0 bases at V and 8 bases at J, leaving 9 bases unmatched. The CDR3 loop reads CATSDLRRGSSDEQFF. DNA of the CDR3: TGTGCCACCAGTGATTTGCGCCGCGGGAGTAGCGATGAGCAGTTCTTC.

This clonotype came up many times. The chain employs TRBV20-1 and TRBJ2-1, with TRBD2 matching over 10 bases. The CDR3 extends over 14 amino acids. Germline values: CDR1 DFQATT, CDR2 SNEGSKA (reference sequence). Trimming removed 5 bases from V and 2 bases from J; junction bases left unmatched: 3. The CDR3 reads CSAVGTSAYNEQFF. In nucleotides, the CDR3 is TGCAGTGCTGTCGGGACTAGCGCCTACAATGAGCAGTTCTTC.

This clonotype was picked up many times. The rearrangement joins TRBV12-3 or TRBV12-4 to TRBJ1-5; 7 bases are a match to TRBD1. The CDR3 has 14 amino acids. The V segment lost 2 bases and the J segment 7 bases; nucleotides outside the gene matches: 5. The CDR3 here is CASSLSDRPQPQHF. The CDR3 coding sequence is TGTGCCAGCAGTTTATCGGACAGGCCCCAGCCCCAGCATTTT.

This sequence joins TRBV30 and TRBJ2-2; 10 nucleotides match TRBD2. The junction had 5 bases not matched to a gene; V was cut back by 2 bases and J by 5 bases. The CDR3 extends over 15 amino acids. Germline values: CDR1 GTSNPN, CDR2 SVGIG (reference sequence). The chain's CDR3 is CAWSRAGGPTGELFF. CDR3 nucleotides: TGTGCCTGGAGTCGAGCGGGAGGGCCAACCGGGGAGCTGTTTTTT.

This clonotype was detected ten times or more. The V call is TRBV11-3, the J call TRBJ2-3; D is uncertain. The CDR3 loop spans 13 amino acids. Deletions cut 2 bases from V and 4 bases from J, with 7 bases between. In germline, CDR1 is SGHNT, CDR2 YENEEA. CDR3 DNA sequence: TGTGCCAGCAGCTTACGAAGGGCAGATACGCAGTATTTT. Translation: CASSLRRADTQYF.

The V gene is TRBV7-9, the J gene TRBJ1-2; 7 nucleotides line up with TRBD1. V trimming: 2 bases; J trimming: 7 bases; junction bases outside the gene matches: 7. The CDR3 is made up of 14 amino acids. Looked up from germline, CDR1 is SEHNR and CDR2 is FQNEAQ (reference sequence). The CDR3 loop reads CASSLSLQGSGYTF. CDR3 coding DNA: TGTGCCAGCAGCTTATCCCTACAGGGGTCTGGCTACACCTTC.

This rearrangement joins TRBV25-1 to TRBJ2-1; a weak D match, TRBD2 (6 bases). V lost 7 bases, J lost 10 bases, and 17 bases lay in between. Germline values: CDR1 MGHDK, CDR2 SYGVNS. CDR3 length: 13 amino acids. The CDR3 loop is CASTSDPGGEQFF. As DNA, the CDR3 is TGTGCCAGCACCTCGGATCCCGGGGGAGAGCAGTTCTTC. The full variable domain, with the rest looked up from reference TRBV25-1 and TRBJ2-1, is EADIYQTPRYLVIGTGKKITLECSQTMGHDKMYWYQQDPGMELHLIHYSYGVNSTEKGDLSSESTVSRIRTEHFPLTLESARPSHTSQYLCASTSDPGGEQFFGPGTRLTVL.